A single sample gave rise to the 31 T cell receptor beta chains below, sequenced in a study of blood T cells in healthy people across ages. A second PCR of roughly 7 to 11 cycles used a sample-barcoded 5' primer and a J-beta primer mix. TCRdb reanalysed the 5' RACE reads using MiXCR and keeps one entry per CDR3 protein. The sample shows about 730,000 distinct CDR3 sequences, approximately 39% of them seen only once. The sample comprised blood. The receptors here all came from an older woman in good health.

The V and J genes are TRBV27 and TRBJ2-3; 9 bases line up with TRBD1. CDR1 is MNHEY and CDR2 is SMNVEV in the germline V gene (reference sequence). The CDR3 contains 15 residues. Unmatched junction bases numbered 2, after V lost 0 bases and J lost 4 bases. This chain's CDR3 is CASSLSTGGADTQYF. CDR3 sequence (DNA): TGTGCCAGCAGTTTATCAACAGGGGGCGCAGATACGCAGTATTTT.

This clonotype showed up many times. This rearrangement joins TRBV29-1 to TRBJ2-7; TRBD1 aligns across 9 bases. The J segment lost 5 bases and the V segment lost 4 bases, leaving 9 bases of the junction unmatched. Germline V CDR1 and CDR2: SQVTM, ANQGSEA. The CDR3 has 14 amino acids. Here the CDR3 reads CSVAHRDRVHEQYF. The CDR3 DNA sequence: TGCAGCGTTGCCCACCGGGACAGGGTCCACGAGCAGTACTTC.

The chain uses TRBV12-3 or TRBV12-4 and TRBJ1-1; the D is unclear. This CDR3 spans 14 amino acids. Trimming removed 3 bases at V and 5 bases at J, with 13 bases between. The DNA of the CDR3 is TGTGCCAGCAGTTTCCTCCTACAAACAACTGAAGCTTTCTTT. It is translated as CASSFLLQTTEAFF.

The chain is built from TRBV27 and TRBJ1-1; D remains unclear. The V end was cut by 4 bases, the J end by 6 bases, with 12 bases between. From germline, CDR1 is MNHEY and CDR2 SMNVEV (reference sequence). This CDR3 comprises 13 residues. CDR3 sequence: CASSSGQSAEAFF. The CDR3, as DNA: TGTGCCAGCAGTTCCGGGCAGTCCGCTGAAGCTTTCTTT.

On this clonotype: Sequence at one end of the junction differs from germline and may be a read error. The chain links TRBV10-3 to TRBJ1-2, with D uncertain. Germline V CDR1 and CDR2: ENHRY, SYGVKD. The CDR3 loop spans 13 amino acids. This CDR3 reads CAITERESYGYTF. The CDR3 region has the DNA TGTGCCATCACTGAGAGGGAAAGCTATGGCTACACCTTC.

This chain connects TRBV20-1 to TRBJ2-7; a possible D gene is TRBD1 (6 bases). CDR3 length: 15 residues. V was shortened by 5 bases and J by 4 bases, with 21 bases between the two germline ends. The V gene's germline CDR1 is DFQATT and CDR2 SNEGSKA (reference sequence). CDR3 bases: TGCAGTGCTGGAAGCGTCCTGGCAGGGGTTTACGAGCAGTACTTC. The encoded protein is CSAGSVLAGVYEQYF.

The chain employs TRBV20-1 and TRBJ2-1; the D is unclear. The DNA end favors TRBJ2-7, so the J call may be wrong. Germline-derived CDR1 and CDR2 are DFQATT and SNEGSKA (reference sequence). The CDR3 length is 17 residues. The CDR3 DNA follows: TGCAGTGCTAGAGATCCTGACACCCAGAGCTCCTACAATGAGCAGTACTTC. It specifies CSARDPDTQSSYNEQYF.

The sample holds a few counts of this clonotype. The CDR3 is CASSYLAGEPIDTQYF. The DNA for the CDR3 is TGTGCCAGCAGTTACCTAGCGGGGGAGCCGATAGATACGCAGTATTTT. The chain has TRBV7-6 and TRBJ2-3; 10 bases are shared with TRBD2. The V and J ends lost 6 bases and 5 bases, in that order; junction bases with no gene match: 11. This CDR3 contains 16 residues. From germline, CDR1 is SGHVS and CDR2 FNYEAQ.

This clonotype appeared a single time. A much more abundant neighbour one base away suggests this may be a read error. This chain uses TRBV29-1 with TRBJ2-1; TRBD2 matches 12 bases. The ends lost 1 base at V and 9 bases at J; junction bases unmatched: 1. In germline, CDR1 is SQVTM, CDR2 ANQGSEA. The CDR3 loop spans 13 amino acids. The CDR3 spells CSVEASGGGEQFF. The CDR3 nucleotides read TGCAGCGTTGAAGCTAGCGGGGGGGGTGAGCAGTTCTTC.

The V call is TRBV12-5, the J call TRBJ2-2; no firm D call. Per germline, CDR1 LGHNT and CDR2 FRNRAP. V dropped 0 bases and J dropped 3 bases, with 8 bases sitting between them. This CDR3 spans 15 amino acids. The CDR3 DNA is TGTGCTAGTGGTTTGGTACTTGGGGACACCGGGGAGCTGTTTTTT. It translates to CASGLVLGDTGELFF.

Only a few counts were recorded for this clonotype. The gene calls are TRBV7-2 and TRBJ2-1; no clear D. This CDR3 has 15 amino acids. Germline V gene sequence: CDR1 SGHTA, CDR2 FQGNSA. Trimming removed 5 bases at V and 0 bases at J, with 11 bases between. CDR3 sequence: CASSLQSSSYNEQFF. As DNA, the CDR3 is TGTGCCAGCAGCCTCCAGAGTAGCTCCTACAATGAGCAGTTCTTC. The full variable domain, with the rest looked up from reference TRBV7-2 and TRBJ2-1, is GAGVSQSPSNKVTEKGKDVELRCDPISGHTALYWYRQSLGQGLEFLIYFQGNSAPDKSGLPSDRFSAERTGGSVSTLTIQRTQQEDSAVYLCASSLQSSSYNEQFFGPGTRLTVL.

CDR3 loop: CASHGTPVEKLFF. As DNA, the CDR3 is TGTGCCAGCCACGGGACACCGGTCGAAAAACTGTTTTTT. V usage is TRBV2 and J usage is TRBJ1-4, with D possibly TRBD1 on 6 matching bases. The ends were cut back, 8 bases at V and 8 bases at J, with 15 bases in the middle. The germline CDR1 and CDR2 sequences are SNHLY and FYNNEI. CDR3 length equals 13 residues.

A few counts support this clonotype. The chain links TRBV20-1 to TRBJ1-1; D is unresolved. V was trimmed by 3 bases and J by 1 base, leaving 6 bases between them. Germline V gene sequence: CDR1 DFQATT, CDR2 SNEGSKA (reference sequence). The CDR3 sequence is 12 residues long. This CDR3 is CSARVQNTEAFF. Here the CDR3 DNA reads TGCAGTGCTAGGGTACAGAACACTGAAGCTTTCTTT.

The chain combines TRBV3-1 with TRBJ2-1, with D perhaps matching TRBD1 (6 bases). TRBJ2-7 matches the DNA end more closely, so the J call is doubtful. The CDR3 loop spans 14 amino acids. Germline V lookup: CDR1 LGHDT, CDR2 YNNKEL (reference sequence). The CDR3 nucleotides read TGTGCCAGCAGCCAGGCAGGGGCTGGGAATGAGCAGTACTTC. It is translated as CASSQAGAGNEQYF.

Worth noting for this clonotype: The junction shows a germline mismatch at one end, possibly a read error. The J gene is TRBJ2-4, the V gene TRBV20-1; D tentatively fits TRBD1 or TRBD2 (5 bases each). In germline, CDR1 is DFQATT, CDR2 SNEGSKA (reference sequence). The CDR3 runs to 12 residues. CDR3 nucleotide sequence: TGCAGTACTAGAGCCCCCAGGGACATTCAGTACTTC. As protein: CSTRAPRDIQYF.

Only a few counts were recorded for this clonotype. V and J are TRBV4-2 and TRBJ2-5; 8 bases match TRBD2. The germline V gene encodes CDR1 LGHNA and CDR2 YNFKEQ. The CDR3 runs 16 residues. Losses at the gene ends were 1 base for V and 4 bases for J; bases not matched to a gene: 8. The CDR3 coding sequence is TGTGCCAGCAGCCAAGGGGATACTAGCGGACGAGAGACCCAGTACTTC. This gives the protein CASSQGDTSGRETQYF.

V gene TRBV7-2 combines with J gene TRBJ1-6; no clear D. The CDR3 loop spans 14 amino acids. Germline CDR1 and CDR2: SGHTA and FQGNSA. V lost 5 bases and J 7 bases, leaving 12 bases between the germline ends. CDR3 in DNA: TGTGCCAGCAGCGTAGGGCAGGTGAATTCACCCCTCCACTTT. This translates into CASSVGQVNSPLHF.

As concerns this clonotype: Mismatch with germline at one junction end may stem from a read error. The DNA of the CDR3 is TGCGCCAGCAGCTTGACAGGGGACGACACAGATACGCTGTATTTT. Translation: CASSLTGDDTDTLYF. The rearrangement joins TRBV5-1 to TRBJ2-3; 7 nucleotides align to TRBD1. Germline lookup yields CDR1 SGHRS and CDR2 YFSETQ. The CDR3 sequence is 15 residues long.

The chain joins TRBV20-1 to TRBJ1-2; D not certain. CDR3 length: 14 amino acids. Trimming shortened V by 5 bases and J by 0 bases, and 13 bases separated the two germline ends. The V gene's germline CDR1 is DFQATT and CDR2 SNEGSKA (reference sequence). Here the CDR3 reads CSAQDRLTNYGYTF. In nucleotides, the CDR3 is TGCAGTGCTCAAGACCGACTAACTAACTATGGCTACACCTTC.

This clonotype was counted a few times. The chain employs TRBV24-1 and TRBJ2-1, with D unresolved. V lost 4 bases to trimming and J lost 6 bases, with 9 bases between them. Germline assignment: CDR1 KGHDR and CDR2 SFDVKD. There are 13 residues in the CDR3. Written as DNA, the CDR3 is TGTGCCACCAGTGACAGACCACTCAATGAGCAGTTCTTC. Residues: CATSDRPLNEQFF.

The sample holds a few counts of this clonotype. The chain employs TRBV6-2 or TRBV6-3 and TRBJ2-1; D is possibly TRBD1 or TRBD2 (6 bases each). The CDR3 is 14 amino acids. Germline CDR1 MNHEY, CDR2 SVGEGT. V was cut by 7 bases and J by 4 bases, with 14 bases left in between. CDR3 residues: CASTLRGLYNEQFF. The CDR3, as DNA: TGTGCCAGCACTTTACGGGGGCTATACAATGAGCAGTTCTTC.

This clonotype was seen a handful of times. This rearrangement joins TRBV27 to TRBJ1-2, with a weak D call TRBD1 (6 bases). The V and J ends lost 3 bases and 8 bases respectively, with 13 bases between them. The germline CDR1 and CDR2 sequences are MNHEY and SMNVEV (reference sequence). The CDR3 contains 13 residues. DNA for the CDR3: TGTGCCAGCAGTTTGAGCCGGGGGCAGGGCTACACCTTC. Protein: CASSLSRGQGYTF.

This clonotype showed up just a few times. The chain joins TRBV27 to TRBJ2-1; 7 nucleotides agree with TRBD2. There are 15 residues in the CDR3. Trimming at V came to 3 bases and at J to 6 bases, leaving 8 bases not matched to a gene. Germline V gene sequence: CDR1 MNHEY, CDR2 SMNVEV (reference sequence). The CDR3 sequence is CASSFFSGNGNEQFF. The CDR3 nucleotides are TGTGCCAGCAGTTTTTTCAGCGGGAACGGCAATGAGCAGTTCTTC.

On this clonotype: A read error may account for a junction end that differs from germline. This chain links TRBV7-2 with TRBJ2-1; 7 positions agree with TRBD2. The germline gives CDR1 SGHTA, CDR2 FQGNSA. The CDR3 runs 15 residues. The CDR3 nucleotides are TGTGCCGGCAGCCCGCCGGGGACTAACAACAATGAGCAGTTCTTC. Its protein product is CAGSPPGTNNNEQFF.

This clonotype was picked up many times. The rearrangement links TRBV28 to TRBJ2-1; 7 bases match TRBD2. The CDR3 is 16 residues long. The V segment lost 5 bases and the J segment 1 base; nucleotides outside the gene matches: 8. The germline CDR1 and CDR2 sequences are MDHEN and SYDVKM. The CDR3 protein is CASSPSGRFSYNEQFF. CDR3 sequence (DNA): TGTGCCAGCAGTCCTTCCGGGAGGTTTTCCTACAATGAGCAGTTCTTC.

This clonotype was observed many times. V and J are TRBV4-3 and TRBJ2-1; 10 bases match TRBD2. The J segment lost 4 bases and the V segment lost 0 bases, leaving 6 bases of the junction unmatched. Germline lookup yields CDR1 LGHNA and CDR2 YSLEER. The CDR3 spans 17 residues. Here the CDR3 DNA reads TGCGCCAGCAGCCAAGAGCCAGCGGGAGGGGCTTACAATGAGCAGTTCTTC. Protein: CASSQEPAGGAYNEQFF.

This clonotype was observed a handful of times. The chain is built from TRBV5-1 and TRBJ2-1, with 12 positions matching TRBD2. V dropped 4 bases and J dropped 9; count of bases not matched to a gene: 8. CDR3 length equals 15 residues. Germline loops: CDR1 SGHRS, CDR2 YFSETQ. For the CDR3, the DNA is TGCGCCAGCAGCCTGACTAGCGGGAGTCTTGGTGAGCAGTTCTTC. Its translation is CASSLTSGSLGEQFF.

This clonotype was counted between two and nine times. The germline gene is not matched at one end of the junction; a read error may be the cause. The CDR3 here is CASSPSRSTDKQYF. CDR3 sequence (DNA): TGTGCCAGCAGCCCCTCCCGGAGCACAGATAAGCAGTATTTT. V and J are TRBV7-2 and TRBJ2-3; D unresolved. Germline loops: CDR1 SGHTA, CDR2 FQGNSA. This CDR3 is built from 14 residues.

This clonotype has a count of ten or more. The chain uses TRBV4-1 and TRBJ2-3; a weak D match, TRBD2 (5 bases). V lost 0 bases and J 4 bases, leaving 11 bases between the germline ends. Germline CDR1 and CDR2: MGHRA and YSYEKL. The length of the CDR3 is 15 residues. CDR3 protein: CASSQDTSRPDTQYF. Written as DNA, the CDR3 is TGCGCCAGCAGCCAAGACACTAGTAGGCCAGATACGCAGTATTTT.

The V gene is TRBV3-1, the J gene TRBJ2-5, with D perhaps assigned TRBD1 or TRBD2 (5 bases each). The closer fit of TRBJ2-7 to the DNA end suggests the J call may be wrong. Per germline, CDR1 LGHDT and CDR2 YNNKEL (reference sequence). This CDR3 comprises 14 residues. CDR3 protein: CASSPLGGTYEQYF. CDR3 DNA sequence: TGTGCCAGCAGTCCTCTTGGTGGGACGTACGAGCAGTACTTC.

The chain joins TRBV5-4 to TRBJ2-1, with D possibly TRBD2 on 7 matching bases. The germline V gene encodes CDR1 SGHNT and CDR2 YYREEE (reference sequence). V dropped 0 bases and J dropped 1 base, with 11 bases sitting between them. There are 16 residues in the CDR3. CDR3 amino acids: CASSLAGGQSYNEQFF. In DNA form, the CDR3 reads TGTGCCAGCAGCTTGGCCGGGGGGCAGTCCTACAATGAGCAGTTCTTC. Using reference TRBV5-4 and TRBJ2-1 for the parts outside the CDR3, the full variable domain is ETGVTQSPTHLIKTRGQQVTLRCSSQSGHNTVSWYQQALGQGPQFIFQYYREEENGRGNFPPRFSGLQFPNYSSELNVNALELDDSALYLCASSLAGGQSYNEQFFGPGTRLTVL.